The present T cell receptor (beta chain) was sequenced within a study of regulatory dendritic cells for organ transplantation. Findings and caveats of the study: Memory T cells were less diverse than naive, with memory CD8+ most oligoclonal.

Germline CDR1 is MDHEN and CDR2 is SYDVKM. V dropped 8 bases and J dropped 4 bases, with 10 bases sitting between them. This CDR3 contains 12 residues. Worth noting for this clone: As yet, its antigen is unknown.

Memory T cells were CD45RO+, naive were CD45RA+, sorted by FACS. Here immunoSEQ multiplex PCR was the method, and the copy in TCRdb shows in-frame clones only, minus some. This sample has about 34,000 clones, with roughly nine tenths found just once. Sequenced sample: naive CD4+ T cells from blood. The subset was: CD45RA+ naive T cells. The V and J genes are TRBV28 and TRBJ2-3; TRBD2 is a possible D gene (7 bases). The receptor was derived from a human donor in good health. The CDR3 sequence is CASLGGADTQYF. The CDR3, as DNA: TGTGCCAGCTTAGGGGGGGCAGATACGCAGTATTTT.